The entry that follows covers one TCR beta chain sequence. Its antigen remains unknown. This same CDR3 is encoded by further DNA sequences in the sample. The record originates from a study of beta chain features in type 1 diabetes. Study background: Cell yields, age and gender were similar between patients and healthy donors. Study-level findings and limits: Type 1 diabetes patients had fewer VDJ junction insertions and more deletions. Type 1 diabetes patients had TCRB CDR3s that were shorter (moderately but significantly so) in all four CD4+ subsets.

Expressed TCRB transcripts were sequenced after all isolated RNA was converted to cDNA. Here immunoSEQ multiplex PCR was the method, and the copy in TCRdb shows in-frame clones only, minus some. The data hold over 600,000 clones, with over 10% observed a single time. The single heparinised draw taken from each donor contained around 100 mL of blood on average. Over 95% purity was reached by all sorted populations. This clonotype originated in a man aged 25-45 years with type 1 diabetes. Input material: naive CD4+ T cells from blood.

Here the CDR3 DNA reads TGTGCCAGCAGCTCGGGACAGGGGGATACTGAAGCTTTCTTT. It yields the protein CASSSGQGDTEAFF. The chain uses TRBV7-9 and TRBJ1-1; 11 nucleotides align to TRBD1. Trimming at V came to 4 bases and at J to 5 bases, leaving 3 bases not matched to a gene. The CDR3 sequence is 14 residues long. Per germline, CDR1 SEHNR and CDR2 FQNEAQ (reference sequence).